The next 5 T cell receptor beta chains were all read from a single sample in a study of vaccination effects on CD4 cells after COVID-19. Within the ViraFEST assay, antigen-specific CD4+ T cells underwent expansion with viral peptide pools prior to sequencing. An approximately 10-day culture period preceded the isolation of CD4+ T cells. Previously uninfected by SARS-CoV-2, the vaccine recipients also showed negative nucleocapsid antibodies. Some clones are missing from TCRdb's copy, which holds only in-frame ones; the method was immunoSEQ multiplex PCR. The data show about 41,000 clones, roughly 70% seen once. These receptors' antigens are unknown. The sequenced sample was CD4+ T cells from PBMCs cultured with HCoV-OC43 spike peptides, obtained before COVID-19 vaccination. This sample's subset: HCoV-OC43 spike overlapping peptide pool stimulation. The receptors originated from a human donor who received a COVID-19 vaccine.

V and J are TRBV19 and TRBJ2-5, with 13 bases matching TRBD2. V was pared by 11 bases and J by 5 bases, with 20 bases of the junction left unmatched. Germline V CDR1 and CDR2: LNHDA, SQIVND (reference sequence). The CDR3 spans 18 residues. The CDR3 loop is CASARTSGGAGVGETQYF. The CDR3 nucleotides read TGTGCCTCGGCCCGCACTAGCGGGGGGGCCGGTGTCGGCGAGACCCAGTACTTC.

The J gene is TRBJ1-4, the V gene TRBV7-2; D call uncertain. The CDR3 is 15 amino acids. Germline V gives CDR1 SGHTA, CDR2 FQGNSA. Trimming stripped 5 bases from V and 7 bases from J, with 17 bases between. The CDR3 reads CASSINSPGSEKLFF. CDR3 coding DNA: TGTGCCAGCAGCATCAACAGCCCCGGGAGTGAAAAACTGTTTTTT.

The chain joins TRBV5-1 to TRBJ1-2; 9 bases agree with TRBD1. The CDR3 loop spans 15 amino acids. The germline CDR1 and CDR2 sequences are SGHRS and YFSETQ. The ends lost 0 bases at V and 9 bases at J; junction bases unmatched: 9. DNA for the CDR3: TGCGCCAGCAGCTTGGTTCCGGGACAGGGTACGAGCTACACCTTC. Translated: CASSLVPGQGTSYTF.

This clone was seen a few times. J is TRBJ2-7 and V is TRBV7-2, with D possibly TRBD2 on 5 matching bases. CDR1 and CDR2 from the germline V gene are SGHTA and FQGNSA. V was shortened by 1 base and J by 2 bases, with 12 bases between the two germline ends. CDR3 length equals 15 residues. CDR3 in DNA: TGTGCCAGCAGCTTAGGAGCGGAGGAACCCTACGAGCAGTACTTC. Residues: CASSLGAEEPYEQYF.

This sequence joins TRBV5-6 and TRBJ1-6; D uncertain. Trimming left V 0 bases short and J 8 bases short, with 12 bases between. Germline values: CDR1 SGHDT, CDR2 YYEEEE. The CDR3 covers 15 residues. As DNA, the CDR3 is TGTGCCAGCAGCTTGGGCAGCATTACGTATTCACCCCTCCACTTT. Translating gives CASSLGSITYSPLHF.